This T cell receptor beta chain derives from a study of memory CD4+ T cells and cytomegalovirus serostatus. Background on the study: Donors were healthy Belgian adults, several CMV seropositive and fewer than 30 seronegative.

CDR3 length: 15 residues. V dropped 7 bases and J dropped 5; count of bases not matched to a gene: 13. Germline assignment: CDR1 KGHSH and CDR2 LQKENI. The sort gate was single viable CD3+CD4+CD8-CD45RO+ cells for memory CD4+ T cells. Sequenced by immunoSEQ multiplex PCR; TCRdb stores in-frame clones only, minus some. The data hold 50,000 to 65,000 clones, with over 60% observed a single time. The TCR originated in an adult in good health and CMV-seronegative. The J gene is TRBJ1-1, the V gene TRBV18; 7 bases agree with TRBD1. The material sequenced was memory CD4+ T cells from blood. As DNA, the CDR3 is TGTGCCAGCTTCCTCCAACCAGGGGGGGGAACTGAAGCTTTCTTT. Translation gives CASFLQPGGGTEAFF.